Detailed here is one TCR beta chain. The germline gives CDR1 WNHNN, CDR2 SYGVQD (reference sequence). There are 14 residues in the CDR3. V was pared by 4 bases and J by 7 bases, with 13 bases between. The data stem from a study of glioma-infiltrating T cells after dendritic cell vaccination. Study summary: Patients received autologous tumor lysate-pulsed dendritic cell vaccination between about 2003 and 2013. At biweekly intervals, patients got three intradermal dendritic cell vaccine injections.

Primers: 60 V beta forward and 13 J beta reverse. The repertoire was sequenced with immunoSEQ multiplex PCR; TCRdb's copy has only in-frame clones and lacks some. The sample shows tens of thousands of clones, over 85% of them seen only once. The V call is TRBV10-1, the J call TRBJ2-2; possibly TRBD2 for D (6 bases). The sequence came from a human donor with glioblastoma. The input for sequencing was blood, taken before dendritic cell vaccination. This chain's CDR3 is CASSGPGVVGELFF. CDR3 sequence (DNA): TGCGCCAGCAGTGGGCCGGGGGTGGTCGGGGAGCTGTTTTTT.